This is a list of T cell receptor beta chains from one sample in a study of beta chain features in type 1 diabetes. Method: immunoSEQ multiplex PCR; TCRdb's copy keeps in-frame clones and lacks some. The sample includes about 360,000 clones, over 10% of them seen just once. Source material: naive CD4+ T cells from blood. These TCRs come from a young man in good health. Each CDR3 is given with its conserved first and last residue. The D gene is left open where the match is weak. Only part of the rows carry a size: once, few, many, or a class if the clone is expanded.

D gene	clone size	V gene	J gene	CDR3 protein	CDR3 DNA
-	few	TRBV4-1	TRBJ2-2	CASSQGWARRLGGELFF	TGCGCCAGCAGCCAAGGATGGGCCAGGAGGCTGGGCGGGGAGCTGTTTTTT
TRBD1	-	TRBV11-2	TRBJ1-1	CASSRTGAGNTEAFF	TGTGCCAGCAGTCGGACAGGGGCTGGGAACACTGAAGCTTTCTTT
TRBD2	few	TRBV28	TRBJ2-7	CASSPPRLAGGYEQYF	TGTGCCAGCAGTCCCCCGCGACTAGCGGGGGGATACGAGCAGTACTTC
-	few	TRBV30	TRBJ2-7	CAWGGGGYEQYF	TGTGCCTGGGGGGGCGGAGGTTACGAGCAGTACTTC
-	-	TRBV7-9	TRBJ1-4	CASSLAAGNEKLFF	TGTGCCAGCAGCTTAGCCGCAGGGAACGAAAAACTGTTTTTT
-	-	TRBV5-6	TRBJ1-2	CASSHSTAGGGYGYTF	TGTGCCAGCAGCCACTCAACGGCGGGGGGTGGCTATGGCTACACCTTC
-	-	TRBV7-9	TRBJ2-7	CASSRRRLDDYEQYF	TGTGCCAGCAGCCGAAGACGACTGGATGACTACGAGCAGTACTTC
-	-	TRBV25-1	TRBJ1-5	CASSDAGSGNQPQHF	TGTGCCAGCAGTGATGCGGGGTCGGGGAATCAGCCCCAGCATTTT
TRBD1	few	TRBV5-6	TRBJ2-7	CASSLARTGIYEQYF	TGTGCCAGCAGCTTGGCTAGGACAGGGATCTACGAGCAGTACTTC
-	-	TRBV2	TRBJ1-1	CASSIQVNTEAFF	TGTGCCAGCAGTATACAGGTGAACACTGAAGCTTTCTTT
TRBD1	few	TRBV7-9	TRBJ1-5	CASSFVLGTVNQPQHF	TGTGCCAGCAGCTTCGTCCTAGGGACAGTTAATCAGCCCCAGCATTTT
-	-	TRBV25-1	TRBJ1-6	CASSEFRVNSPLHF	TGTGCCAGCAGTGAATTTAGAGTTAATTCACCCCTCCACTTT
TRBD2	once	TRBV6-5	TRBJ2-7	CASSLAGPPYEQYF	TGTGCCAGCAGCCTAGCGGGGCCCCCCTACGAGCAGTACTTC
TRBD1	many	TRBV4-3	TRBJ2-7	CASSLTGASSYEQYF	TGCGCCAGCAGCCTGACAGGGGCAAGCTCCTACGAGCAGTACTTC
TRBD2	-	TRBV30	TRBJ2-3	CAWSVLQTSGGETDTQYF	TGTGCCTGGAGTGTACTCCAGACTAGCGGGGGGGAGACAGATACGCAGTATTTT
-	-	TRBV5-6	TRBJ2-7	CASSFTGYEQYF	TGTGCCAGCAGCTTCACAGGGTACGAGCAGTACTTC
-	-	TRBV30	TRBJ2-7	CAWSVNLREQYF	TGTGCCTGGAGTGTTAATTTGCGGGAGCAGTACTTC
TRBD2	few	TRBV29-1	TRBJ2-1	CSVDLLAGGVGEQFF	TGCAGCGTTGATTTACTAGCGGGAGGAGTGGGTGAGCAGTTCTTC
TRBD1	-	TRBV5-1	TRBJ2-1	CASSLGTGTYNEQFF	TGCGCCAGCAGCTTGGGGACAGGGACCTACAATGAGCAGTTCTTC
TRBD2	-	TRBV7-8	TRBJ2-2	CASSFSSGSNTGELFF	TGTGCCAGCAGCTTTTCTAGCGGGAGTAACACTGGGGAGCTGTTTTTT
-	-	TRBV28	TRBJ2-7	CASSLVGGPYEQYF	TGTGCCAGCAGTTTAGTCGGGGGGCCCTACGAGCAGTACTTC
-	few	TRBV6-5	TRBJ2-1	CASRPDGGLYNEQFF	TGTGCCAGCAGACCTGATGGGGGACTTTACAATGAGCAGTTCTTC
TRBD1	-	TRBV6-5	TRBJ1-5	CASSPDRAQPQHF	TGTGCCAGCAGCCCGGACAGGGCTCAGCCCCAGCATTTT
TRBD2	-	TRBV9	TRBJ2-3	CASSGLAGGQSTQYF	TGTGCCAGCAGCGGACTAGCGGGGGGGCAAAGTACGCAGTATTTT
TRBD1	-	TRBV19	TRBJ1-6	CASSQRQGDSPLHF	TGTGCCAGTAGTCAGCGACAGGGTGACTCACCCCTCCACTTT
-	-	TRBV6-5	TRBJ1-1	CASRIGGIGTEAFF	TGTGCCAGCAGGATAGGGGGAATCGGGACTGAAGCTTTCTTT
TRBD1	-	TRBV11-2	TRBJ1-2	CASSSYRGHNYGYTF	TGTGCCAGCAGCTCATACAGGGGCCATAACTATGGCTACACCTTC
-	-	TRBV9	TRBJ2-3	CASSNRFSSTDTQYF	TGTGCCAGCAGTAATAGATTTTCAAGCACAGATACGCAGTATTTT
-	-	TRBV9	TRBJ1-3	CASSVASRPGNTIYF	TGTGCCAGCAGCGTAGCGAGCCGCCCTGGAAACACCATATATTTT
TRBD2	-	TRBV7-3	TRBJ2-1	CASTPSGANNEQFF	TGTGCCAGCACCCCTAGCGGGGCTAACAATGAGCAGTTCTTC
TRBD2	-	TRBV28	TRBJ2-2	CASTRGGPGTGELFF	TGTGCCAGCACCCGGGGGGGCCCCGGCACCGGGGAGCTGTTTTTT
-	-	TRBV5-1	TRBJ2-5	CASSSFQETQYF	TGCGCCAGCAGCTCGTTTCAAGAGACCCAGTACTTC
TRBD1	few	TRBV5-1	TRBJ2-7	CASSLGGLTGIVYEQYF	TGCGCCAGCAGCTTGGGTGGACTGACAGGGATCGTCTACGAGCAGTACTTC
-	few	TRBV5-1	TRBJ2-2	CASSLDSRGTGELFF	TGCGCCAGCAGCCTCGACTCAAGGGGCACCGGGGAGCTGTTTTTT
-	-	TRBV19	TRBJ1-1	CASSTTGNTEAFF	TGTGCCAGTAGCACAACGGGGAACACTGAAGCTTTCTTT
-	few	TRBV7-6	TRBJ2-7	CASSLTQGAYEQYF	TGTGCCAGCAGCTTAACACAGGGAGCGTACGAGCAGTACTTC
-	few	TRBV25-1	TRBJ1-3	CASSLQGQRGNTIYF	TGTGCCAGCAGTCTACAGGGTCAGCGTGGAAACACCATATATTTT
TRBD2	few	TRBV29-1	TRBJ2-3	CSVSRGLAGSRSDTQYF	TGCAGCGTCTCTCGTGGACTAGCGGGGAGCCGGTCAGATACGCAGTATTTT
-	-	TRBV7-3	TRBJ2-3	CASSAGRGTDTQYF	TGTGCCAGCAGCGCCGGCCGGGGCACAGATACGCAGTATTTT
TRBD2	-	TRBV7-9	TRBJ2-3	CASSLDAGAQYF	TGTGCCAGCAGCTTAGATGCGGGGGCGCAGTATTTT